These 12 T cell receptor beta chains were sequenced from one sample in a study of low-dose radiotherapy and immunotherapy resistance in tumors. TRAV- and TRBV-specific primers, spanning alpha and beta chains, primed first-strand cDNA. TCRs underwent 20 PCR cycles of amplification with a constant-region primer and V-primer adapter. TCRdb called the reads again in MiXCR, with one record for every CDR3 protein. The data show fewer than 20,000 distinct CDR3 sequences, approximately 79% seen once. Every receptor here comes from a human donor with advanced metastatic prostate, ovarian, gallbladder or colorectal cancer (not recorded which). This table probably holds off-target reads from a library built for another chain.

The chain uses TRBV5-1 and TRBJ2-2; D not resolved. The V gene's germline CDR1 is SGHRS and CDR2 YFSETQ. The CDR3 is 13 amino acids. The V end was cut by 5 bases, the J end by 0 bases, with 5 bases between. The CDR3 spells CASRVANTGELFF. DNA for the CDR3: TGCGCCAGCAGGGTCGCGAACACCGGGGAGCTGTTTTTT.

This chain links TRBV7-9 with TRBJ1-6, with a possible D match to TRBD1 (5 bases). The germline CDR1 and CDR2 sequences are SEHNR and FQNEAQ (reference sequence). The CDR3 is 16 residues long. V shed 0 bases and J shed 10 bases, with 16 bases lying between them. This chain's CDR3 is CASSLASGQGRSPLHF. The CDR3 bases are TGTGCCAGCAGCTTAGCGTCAGGGCAGGGACGATCACCCCTCCACTTT.

The rearrangement joins TRBV20-1 to TRBJ1-5; D is unresolved. V lost 0 bases and J 9 bases, leaving 9 bases between the germline ends. The CDR3 has 12 residues. From germline, CDR1 is DFQATT and CDR2 SNEGSKA (reference sequence). The CDR3 protein is CSAREGIAPQHF. The CDR3 nucleotides are TGCAGTGCTAGAGAGGGGATCGCGCCCCAGCATTTT.

The rearrangement links TRBV19 to TRBJ2-5; perhaps TRBD2 as D (6 bases). CDR1 LNHDA and CDR2 SQIVND come from the germline V gene (reference sequence). Deletions cut 2 bases from V and 2 bases from J, with 15 bases between. The CDR3 contains 16 residues. CDR3 in DNA: TGTGCCAGTAGTATAAGGGCGGGGCGCGCGCAAGAGACCCAGTACTTC. This translates into CASSIRAGRAQETQYF. Together with reference TRBV19 and TRBJ2-5, the CDR3 gives the full variable domain: DGGITQSPKYLFRKEGQNVTLSCEQNLNHDAMYWYRQDPGQGLRLIYYSQIVNDFQKGDIAEGYSVSREKKESFPLTVTSAQKNPTAFYLCASSIRAGRAQETQYFGPGTRLLVL.

This clonotype was picked up a small number of times. The V call is TRBV7-2, the J call TRBJ1-2; possibly TRBD1 for D (5 bases). The CDR3 has 14 amino acids. Per germline, CDR1 SGHTA and CDR2 FQGNSA. Trimming removed 5 bases at V and 4 bases at J, with 14 bases between. The CDR3 DNA reads as TGTGCCAGCAGCCTGGCCCAGGGTCCCTATGGCTACACCTTC. Protein product: CASSLAQGPYGYTF. Using reference TRBV7-2 and TRBJ1-2 for the parts outside the CDR3, the full variable domain is GAGVSQSPSNKVTEKGKDVELRCDPISGHTALYWYRQSLGQGLEFLIYFQGNSAPDKSGLPSDRFSAERTGGSVSTLTIQRTQQEDSAVYLCASSLAQGPYGYTFGSGTRLTVV.

The chain combines TRBV6-8 with TRBJ2-7, with D tentatively TRBD1 (5 bases). The V end was cut by 4 bases, the J end by 5 bases, with 12 bases between. The CDR3 has 13 amino acids. Per the germline V gene, CDR1 is MNHGY and CDR2 is SAAAGT. Here the CDR3 DNA reads TGTGCCAGCAGTTCCTACAGGTTCCACGAGCAGTACTTC. Amino acid sequence: CASSSYRFHEQYF.

The V gene is TRBV28, the J gene TRBJ1-5, with D hard to call. V lost 2 bases and J lost 3, with 5 bases in between. Germline V gives CDR1 MDHEN, CDR2 SYDVKM. The CDR3 extends over 13 amino acids. CDR3 loop: CASSLNINQPQHF. In DNA form, the CDR3 reads TGTGCCAGCAGTTTAAACATCAATCAGCCCCAGCATTTT.

The rearrangement links TRBV2 to TRBJ1-4; TRBD1 is a possible D gene (5 bases). This CDR3 is built from 15 residues. Looked up from germline, CDR1 is SNHLY and CDR2 is FYNNEI. V gave up 5 bases and J gave up 4 bases, with 14 bases separating them. CDR3 in amino acids: CASSTQGVVNEKLFF. CDR3 bases: TGTGCCAGCAGTACCCAGGGAGTTGTTAATGAAAAACTGTTTTTT.

With respect to this clonotype: It may be a read error: a sequence one base away is much more abundant. Without the conserved terminal phenylalanine or tryptophan, this CDR3 likely stems from a read error. V usage is TRBV5-6 and J usage is TRBJ2-5; D may be TRBD1 (6 bases). Trimming removed 3 bases at V and 5 bases at J, with 17 bases between. CDR1 is SGHDT and CDR2 is YYEEEE in the germline V gene. CDR3 size: 15 residues. CDR3 nucleotides: TGTGCCAGCAGCTGGGCCGGGACATTGGGGGAGACCCAGTACTCC. It encodes CASSWAGTLGETQYS.

The chain has TRBV4-2 and TRBJ1-2, with D unclear. There are 14 residues in the CDR3. Looked up from germline, CDR1 is LGHNA and CDR2 is YNFKEQ. Trimming removed 1 base at V and 0 bases at J, with 6 bases between. The CDR3 loop reads CASSQGAANYGYTF. CDR3 DNA: TGTGCCAGCAGCCAAGGTGCAGCTAACTATGGCTACACCTTC.

The chain has TRBV28 and TRBJ2-1; possible D gene TRBD1, 6 bases. V shed 6 bases and J shed 4 bases, with 19 bases lying between them. CDR3 length: 16 amino acids. Germline V gene lookup returns CDR1 MDHEN and CDR2 SYDVKM. The CDR3 DNA sequence: TGTGCCAGCAGCTCCCCCGCAGAAAGGGGGTACAATGAGCAGTTCTTC. Protein product: CASSSPAERGYNEQFF. Full variable domain (rest looked up from reference TRBV28 and TRBJ2-1): DVKVTQSSRYLVKRTGEKVFLECVQDMDHENMFWYRQDPGLGLRLIYFSYDVKMKEKGDIPEGYSVSREKKERFSLILESASTNQTSMYLCASSSPAERGYNEQFFGPGTRLTVL.

V is TRBV20-1 and J is TRBJ2-1; D unclear. The CDR3 covers 15 residues. The germline CDR1 and CDR2 sequences are DFQATT and SNEGSKA (reference sequence). Trimming took off 3 bases at V and 1 base at J, with 13 bases between the two ends. CDR3: CSARAEGLSYNEQFF. The CDR3 nucleotides read TGCAGTGCTAGGGCCGAAGGGCTATCCTACAATGAGCAGTTCTTC.